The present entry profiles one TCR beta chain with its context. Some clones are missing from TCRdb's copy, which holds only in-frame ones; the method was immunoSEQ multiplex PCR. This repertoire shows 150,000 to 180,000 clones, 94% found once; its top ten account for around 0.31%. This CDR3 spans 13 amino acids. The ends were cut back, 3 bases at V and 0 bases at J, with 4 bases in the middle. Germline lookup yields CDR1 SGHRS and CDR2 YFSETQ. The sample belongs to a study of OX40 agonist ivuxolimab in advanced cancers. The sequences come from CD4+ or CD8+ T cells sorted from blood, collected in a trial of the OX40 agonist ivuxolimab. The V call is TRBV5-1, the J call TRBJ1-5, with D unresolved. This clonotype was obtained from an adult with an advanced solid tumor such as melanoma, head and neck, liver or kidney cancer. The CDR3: CASSWDSNQPQHF. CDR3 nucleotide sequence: TGCGCCAGCAGCTGGGATAGCAATCAGCCCCAGCATTTT.